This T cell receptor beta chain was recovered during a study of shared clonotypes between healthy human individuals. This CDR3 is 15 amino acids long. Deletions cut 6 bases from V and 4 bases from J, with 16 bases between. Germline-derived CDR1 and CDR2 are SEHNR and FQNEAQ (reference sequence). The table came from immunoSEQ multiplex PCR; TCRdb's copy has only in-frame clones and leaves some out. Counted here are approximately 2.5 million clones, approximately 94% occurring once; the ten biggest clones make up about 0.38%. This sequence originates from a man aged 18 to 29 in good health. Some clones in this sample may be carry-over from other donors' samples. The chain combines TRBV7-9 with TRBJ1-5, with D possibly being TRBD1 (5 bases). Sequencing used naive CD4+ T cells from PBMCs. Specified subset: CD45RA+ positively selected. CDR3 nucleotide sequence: TGTGCCAGCAGTTCTAATACAGGAATTAATCAGCCCCAGCATTTT. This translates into CASSSNTGINQPQHF.